What follows are 21 T cell receptor beta chains derived from one specimen sequenced in a study of beta chain features in type 1 diabetes. The study reverse transcribed the entire isolated RNA, so it sequenced expressed TCRB transcripts. Using immunoSEQ multiplex PCR, the repertoire was profiled, and TCRdb retains in-frame clones only, with some absent. The sample yields approximately 150,000 clones, less than 9.5% seen once. The sequenced sample was central memory CD4+ T cells from blood. These receptors all stem from a woman aged 18-29 years in good health.

This clone was counted between two and nine times. The same CDR3 can be traced to other DNA sequences in this sample. The chain employs TRBV9 and TRBJ2-7; 9 bases fit TRBD2. The CDR3 extends over 14 amino acids. The germline V gene encodes CDR1 SGDLS and CDR2 YYNGEE. V was pared by 2 bases and J by 3 bases, with 3 bases of the junction left unmatched. The CDR3 spells CASSVGSGSYEQYF. Written as DNA, the CDR3 is TGTGCCAGCAGCGTTGGTAGCGGGAGCTACGAGCAGTACTTC.

This clone has a handful of counts. This chain connects TRBV29-1 to TRBJ2-5, with D possibly being TRBD2 (6 bases). The CDR3 is 13 residues long. The V end was cut by 3 bases, the J end by 5 bases, with 13 bases between. Germline assignment: CDR1 SQVTM and CDR2 ANQGSEA. CDR3 sequence reads: CSVDLGGVETQYF. The CDR3 coding sequence is TGCAGCGTTGATCTGGGAGGCGTGGAGACCCAGTACTTC.

J is TRBJ1-2 and V is TRBV30; a possible D gene is TRBD1 (5 bases). CDR1 and CDR2 (germline): GTSNPN, SVGIG (reference sequence). The CDR3 has 13 amino acids. Trimming cost V 3 bases and J 5 bases, with 13 bases left between them. In DNA, the CDR3 is TGTGCCTGGAGCTCGGGCAGGGATTATGGCTACACCTTC. This sequence encodes CAWSSGRDYGYTF. Full variable domain (remainder filled in from reference TRBV30 and TRBJ1-2): SQTIHQWPATLVQPVGSPLSLECTVEGTSNPNLYWYRQAAGRGLQLLFYSVGIGQISSEVPQNLSASRPQDRQFILSSKKLLLSDSGFYLCAWSSGRDYGYTFGSGTRLTVV.

This clone has a handful of counts. The chain employs TRBV6-5 and TRBJ2-7; TRBD1 agrees at 10 bases. The CDR3 sequence is 15 residues long. V shed 5 bases, J shed 3 bases, and the junction held 7 bases outside the gene matches. Germline V gives CDR1 MNHEY, CDR2 SVGAGI. The CDR3 bases are TGTGCCAGCAGTCGCCCAGGGACAGGGGACTACGAGCAGTACTTC. Translated, it gives CASSRPGTGDYEQYF.

This clone was counted between two and nine times. The chain carries TRBV5-1 and TRBJ2-5, with 7 bases fitting TRBD1. Germline lookup yields CDR1 SGHRS and CDR2 YFSETQ. CDR3 length: 14 amino acids. The J segment lost 2 bases and the V segment lost 0 bases, leaving 1 base of the junction unmatched. The CDR3 nucleotides are TGCGCCAGCAGCTTGGAGACAGGGCAAGAGACCCAGTACTTC. Translated, it gives CASSLETGQETQYF.

This clone was counted a few times. The rearrangement links TRBV5-8 to TRBJ1-1; 8 nucleotides align to TRBD1. This CDR3 has 15 residues. Trimming at V came to 4 bases and at J to 4 bases, leaving 9 bases not matched to a gene. CDR1 and CDR2 (germline): SGHTS, YDEGEE. CDR3 sequence: CASSRAGTGRTEAFF. Written as DNA, the CDR3 is TGTGCCAGCAGCCGCGCCGGGACAGGACGCACTGAAGCTTTCTTT.

This clone was seen a few times. The chain links TRBV5-4 to TRBJ1-4, with a possible D match to TRBD1 (6 bases). Germline-derived CDR1 and CDR2 are SGHNT and YYREEE (reference sequence). V lost 4 bases and J lost 5, with 12 bases in between. This CDR3 is 14 amino acids long. The CDR3 spells CASSAGQTNEKLFF. CDR3 DNA sequence: TGTGCCAGCAGCGCCGGACAGACAAATGAAAAACTGTTTTTT. Filled out from reference TRBV5-4 and TRBJ1-4, the complete variable domain reads ETGVTQSPTHLIKTRGQQVTLRCSSQSGHNTVSWYQQALGQGPQFIFQYYREEENGRGNFPPRFSGLQFPNYSSELNVNALELDDSALYLCASSAGQTNEKLFFGSGTQLSVL.

The CDR3 here is CASSEGGQGATEAFF. The CDR3 region has the DNA TGTGCCAGCAGCGAGGGGGGGCAGGGGGCCACTGAAGCTTTCTTT. The V gene is TRBV9, the J gene TRBJ1-1, with TRBD1 matching 8 bases. There are 15 residues in the CDR3. Germline CDR1 is SGDLS and CDR2 is YYNGEE. The V segment lost 3 bases and the J segment 4 bases; nucleotides outside the gene matches: 8.

This clone was recorded at least ten times. The J gene is TRBJ2-5, the V gene TRBV7-8; TRBD1 matches at 7 bases. Looked up from germline, CDR1 is SGHVS and CDR2 is FQNEAQ. Unmatched junction bases numbered 4, after V lost 5 bases and J lost 4 bases. CDR3 length equals 13 residues. CDR3 in amino acids: CASSRDRRETQYF. CDR3 nucleotide sequence: TGTGCCAGCAGCCGGGACAGAAGAGAGACCCAGTACTTC.

This clone was seen a handful of times. The rearrangement uses TRBV4-3 and TRBJ1-2, with D unresolved. The V and J ends lost 0 bases and 4 bases respectively, with 9 bases between them. Germline V gene data show CDR1 as LGHNA and CDR2 as YSLEER. This CDR3 region has 14 residues. The CDR3 nucleotides are TGCGCCAGCAGCCAAGATGACGGGTCCTATGGCTACACCTTC. Amino acid sequence: CASSQDDGSYGYTF.

CDR3 bases: TGTGCCAGCAGCCTTGACATGTATACGCAGTATTTT. Its translation: CASSLDMYTQYF. The chain employs TRBV11-1 and TRBJ2-3, with unresolved D. CDR3 length equals 12 residues. Trimming took off 5 bases at V and 7 bases at J, with 10 bases between the two ends. The germline V gene encodes CDR1 SGHAT and CDR2 FQDESV (reference sequence).

The chain carries TRBV6-1 and TRBJ1-5; tentatively, D is TRBD1 (6 bases). V was clipped by 8 bases and J by 0 bases, with 14 bases between them. Germline CDR1 MNHNS, CDR2 SASEGT. CDR3 length equals 15 residues. CDR3 amino acids: CASVGGVYSNQPQHF. The DNA for the CDR3 is TGTGCCAGCGTAGGGGGGGTGTATAGCAATCAGCCCCAGCATTTT.

This clone has a handful of counts. The chain has TRBV7-2 and TRBJ2-7, with TRBD2 matching over 7 bases. Germline V gives CDR1 SGHTA, CDR2 FQGNSA. The J segment lost 6 bases and the V segment lost 5 bases, leaving 13 bases of the junction unmatched. The CDR3 contains 15 residues. CDR3 sequence: CASSGGGTVSAEQYF. As DNA, the CDR3 is TGTGCCAGCAGCGGGGGGGGGACCGTGTCTGCCGAGCAGTACTTC.

The chain has TRBV21-1 and TRBJ2-7; the DNA was not used to check the table's D call, TRBD1. TRBV21-1 is reported as a pseudogene. The CDR3 spans 16 residues. This CDR3 reads CASSKGWGTVPYEQYF. CDR3 sequence (DNA): TGTGCCAGCAGCAAAGGGTGGGGGACAGTCCCCTACGAGCAGTACTTC.

The J gene is TRBJ2-6, the V gene TRBV6-1; D ambiguous. V was clipped by 10 bases and J by 0 bases, with 10 bases between them. This CDR3 has 14 residues. Germline lookup yields CDR1 MNHNS and CDR2 SASEGT. The chain's CDR3 is CAILVLSGANVLTF. The DNA of the CDR3 is TGTGCCATCCTAGTCCTCTCTGGGGCCAACGTCCTGACTTTC.

V usage is TRBV5-5 and J usage is TRBJ2-2; D is perhaps TRBD1 (6 bases). The CDR3 loop spans 14 amino acids. The V gene lost 7 bases and the J gene lost 4 bases, with 14 bases spanning the gap. Germline CDR1 and CDR2: SGHKS and YYEKEE (reference sequence). The DNA for the CDR3 is TGTGCCAGCTTGCCGGGACAAGCCACCGGGGAGCTGTTTTTT. Protein product: CASLPGQATGELFF.

The chain has TRBV21-1 and TRBJ2-7; the table gives TRBD2 as D, unverified against the DNA. TRBV21-1 is deemed a pseudogene. CDR3 length: 14 amino acids. As DNA, the CDR3 is TGTGCCAGCAGCGCCCGGGGGAGGGCCTACGAGCAGTACTTC. It is translated as CASSARGRAYEQYF.

V is TRBV9 and J is TRBJ2-7; D is ambiguous. The CDR3 extends over 13 amino acids. Between the trimmed V and J ends, which lost 3 bases and 4 bases, there was a span of 11 bases. Germline V gives CDR1 SGDLS, CDR2 YYNGEE. The CDR3 region is CASSGTGGYEQYF. CDR3 nucleotide sequence: TGTGCCAGCAGCGGCACGGGTGGATACGAGCAGTACTTC.

The chain uses TRBV30 and TRBJ1-6; possibly TRBD1 for D (6 bases). CDR1 and CDR2 from the germline V gene are GTSNPN and SVGIG (reference sequence). This CDR3 is built from 17 residues. V lost 2 bases to trimming and J lost 0 bases, with 14 bases between them. Here the CDR3 reads CAWSTAGASSYNSPLHF. In DNA form, the CDR3 reads TGTGCCTGGAGTACCGCAGGGGCGAGCTCCTATAATTCACCCCTCCACTTT.

This clone turned up a few times. The V call is TRBV30, the J call TRBJ2-7; D gene ambiguous. CDR3 length: 11 amino acids. Trimming removed 2 bases from V and 3 bases from J, with 5 bases in between. Germline V gene sequence: CDR1 GTSNPN, CDR2 SVGIG (reference sequence). CDR3 DNA sequence: TGTGCCTGGAGTTTTCTCTACGAGCAGTACTTC. Translating gives CAWSFLYEQYF.

V and J are TRBV7-2 and TRBJ1-2; D call uncertain. The V end lost 2 bases, the J end lost 5 bases, and 15 bases lay between the germline ends. Germline loops: CDR1 SGHTA, CDR2 FQGNSA. The CDR3 contains 15 residues. The CDR3 DNA follows: TGTGCCAGCAGCTTAAGTACCGGAGGACTTTATGGCTACACCTTC. Translated: CASSLSTGGLYGYTF.